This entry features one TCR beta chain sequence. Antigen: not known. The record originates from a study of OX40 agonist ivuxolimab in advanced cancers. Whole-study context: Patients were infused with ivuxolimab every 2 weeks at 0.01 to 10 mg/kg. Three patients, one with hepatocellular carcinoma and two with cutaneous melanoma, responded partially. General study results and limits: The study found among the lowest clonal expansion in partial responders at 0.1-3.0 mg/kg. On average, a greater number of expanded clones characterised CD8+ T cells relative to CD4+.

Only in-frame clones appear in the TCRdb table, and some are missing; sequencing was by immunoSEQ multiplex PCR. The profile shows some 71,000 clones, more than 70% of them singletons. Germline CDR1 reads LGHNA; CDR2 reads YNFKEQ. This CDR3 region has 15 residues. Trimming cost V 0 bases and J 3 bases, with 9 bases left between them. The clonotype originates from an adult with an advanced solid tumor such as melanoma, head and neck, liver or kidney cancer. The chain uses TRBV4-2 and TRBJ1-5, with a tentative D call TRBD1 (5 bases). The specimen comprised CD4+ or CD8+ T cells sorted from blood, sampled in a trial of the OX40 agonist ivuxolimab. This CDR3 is CASSQEPGPNQPQHF. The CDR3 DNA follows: TGTGCCAGCAGCCAAGAACCAGGGCCCAATCAGCCCCAGCATTTT.